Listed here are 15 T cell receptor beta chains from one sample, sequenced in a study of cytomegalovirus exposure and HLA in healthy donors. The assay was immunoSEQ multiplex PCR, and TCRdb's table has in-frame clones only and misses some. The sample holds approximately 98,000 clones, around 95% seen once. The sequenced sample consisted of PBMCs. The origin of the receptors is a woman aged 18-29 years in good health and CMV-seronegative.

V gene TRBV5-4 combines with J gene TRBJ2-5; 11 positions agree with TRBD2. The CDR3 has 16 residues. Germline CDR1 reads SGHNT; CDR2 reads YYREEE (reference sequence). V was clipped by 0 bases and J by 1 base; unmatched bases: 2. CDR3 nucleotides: TGTGCCAGCAGCTTGGCCGGGACTAGCGGCCAAGAGACCCAGTACTTC. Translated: CASSLAGTSGQETQYF.

The CDR3 nucleotides read TGCGCCAGCAAAGGGGCGATATCCACTAACTATGGCTACACCTTC. It codes for CASKGAISTNYGYTF. V and J are TRBV4-1 and TRBJ1-2; a possible D gene is TRBD1 (5 bases). The germline V gene has CDR1 MGHRA and CDR2 YSYEKL. The length of the CDR3 is 15 residues. Deletions cut 7 bases from V and 0 bases from J, with 15 bases between.

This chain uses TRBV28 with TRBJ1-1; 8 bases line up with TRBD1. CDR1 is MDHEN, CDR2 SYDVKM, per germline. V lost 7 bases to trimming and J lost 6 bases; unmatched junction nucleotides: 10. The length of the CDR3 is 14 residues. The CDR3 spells CASTPNRGNPEAFF. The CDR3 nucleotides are TGTGCCAGCACCCCCAACAGGGGGAATCCTGAAGCTTTCTTT.

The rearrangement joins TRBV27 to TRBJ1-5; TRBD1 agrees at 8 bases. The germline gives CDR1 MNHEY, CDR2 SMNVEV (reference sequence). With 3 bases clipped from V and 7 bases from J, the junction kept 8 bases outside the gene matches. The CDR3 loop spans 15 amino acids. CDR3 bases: TGTGCCAGCAGTTTTGGCAGGGGGCAGGGACAGCCCCAGCATTTT. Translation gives CASSFGRGQGQPQHF.

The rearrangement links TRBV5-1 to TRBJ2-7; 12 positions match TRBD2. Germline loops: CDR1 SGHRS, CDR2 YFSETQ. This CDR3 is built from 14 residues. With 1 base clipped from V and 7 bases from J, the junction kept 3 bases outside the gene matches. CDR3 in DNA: TGCGCCAGCAGCTTGACTAGCGGGGGGTTGGAGCAGTACTTC. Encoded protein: CASSLTSGGLEQYF.

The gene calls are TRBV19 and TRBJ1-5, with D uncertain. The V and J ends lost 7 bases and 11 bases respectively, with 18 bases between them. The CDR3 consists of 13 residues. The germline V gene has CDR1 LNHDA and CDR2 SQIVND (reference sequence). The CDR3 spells CASKEDPVQAQHF. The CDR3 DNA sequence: TGTGCCAGTAAGGAGGACCCAGTGCAGGCCCAGCATTTT.

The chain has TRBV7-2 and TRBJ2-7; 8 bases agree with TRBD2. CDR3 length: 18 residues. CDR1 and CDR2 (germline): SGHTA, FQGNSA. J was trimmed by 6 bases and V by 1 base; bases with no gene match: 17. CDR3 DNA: TGTGCCAGCAGCTTAGGAGGGACCCAACTCGGGGGGGGGTTCGAGCAGTACTTC. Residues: CASSLGGTQLGGGFEQYF.

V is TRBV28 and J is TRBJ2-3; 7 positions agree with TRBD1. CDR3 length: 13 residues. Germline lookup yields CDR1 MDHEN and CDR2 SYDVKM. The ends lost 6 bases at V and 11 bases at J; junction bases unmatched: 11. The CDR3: CASSRLRGTEQYF. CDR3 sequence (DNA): TGTGCCAGCAGCCGCCTCAGGGGGACAGAGCAGTATTTT.

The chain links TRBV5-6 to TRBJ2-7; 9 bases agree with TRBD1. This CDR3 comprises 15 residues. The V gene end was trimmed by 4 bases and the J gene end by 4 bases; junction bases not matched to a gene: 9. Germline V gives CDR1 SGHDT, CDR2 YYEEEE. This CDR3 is CASSRDRVGRYEQYF. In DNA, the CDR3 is TGTGCCAGCAGCCGGGACAGGGTTGGGAGGTACGAGCAGTACTTC.

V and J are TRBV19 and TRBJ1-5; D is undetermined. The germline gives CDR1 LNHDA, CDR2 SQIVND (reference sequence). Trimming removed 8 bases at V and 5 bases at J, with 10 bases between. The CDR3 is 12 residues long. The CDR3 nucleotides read TGTGCCAGTGGGAGATCCGATCAGCCCCAGCATTTT. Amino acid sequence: CASGRSDQPQHF.

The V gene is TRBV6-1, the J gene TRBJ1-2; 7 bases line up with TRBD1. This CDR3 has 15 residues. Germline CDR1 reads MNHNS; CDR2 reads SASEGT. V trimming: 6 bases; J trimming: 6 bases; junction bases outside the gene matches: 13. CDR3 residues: CASRQPTGTSDGYTF. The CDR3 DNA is TGTGCCAGCAGACAGCCGACAGGGACCTCCGATGGCTACACCTTC.

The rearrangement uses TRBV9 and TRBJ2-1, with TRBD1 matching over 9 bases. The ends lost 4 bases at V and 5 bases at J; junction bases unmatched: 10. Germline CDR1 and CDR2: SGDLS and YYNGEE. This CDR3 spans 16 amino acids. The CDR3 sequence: CASSLNRQGGDNEQFF. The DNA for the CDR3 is TGTGCCAGCAGCCTCAACCGACAGGGGGGGGACAATGAGCAGTTCTTC.

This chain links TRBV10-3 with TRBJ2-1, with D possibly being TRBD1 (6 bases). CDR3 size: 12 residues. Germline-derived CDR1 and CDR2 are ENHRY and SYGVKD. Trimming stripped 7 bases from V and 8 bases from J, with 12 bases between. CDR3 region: CAINQQGDEQFF. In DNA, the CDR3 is TGTGCCATCAATCAACAGGGCGATGAGCAGTTCTTC.

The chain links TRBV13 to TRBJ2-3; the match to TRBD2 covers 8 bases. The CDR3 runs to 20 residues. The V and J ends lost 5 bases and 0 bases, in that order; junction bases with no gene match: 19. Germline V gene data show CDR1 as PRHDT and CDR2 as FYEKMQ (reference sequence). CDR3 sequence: CASSPTGRLAPHSSTDTQYF. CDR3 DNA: TGTGCCAGCAGCCCTACCGGAAGACTAGCGCCACACTCTAGCACAGATACGCAGTATTTT.

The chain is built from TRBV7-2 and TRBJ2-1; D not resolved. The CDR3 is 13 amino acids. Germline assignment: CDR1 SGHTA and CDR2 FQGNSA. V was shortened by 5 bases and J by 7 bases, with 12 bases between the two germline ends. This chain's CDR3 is CASSQGTRNEQFF. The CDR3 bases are TGTGCCAGCAGCCAAGGTACCAGGAATGAGCAGTTCTTC.